The 14 T cell receptor beta chains listed next were all sequenced from one sample in a study of breast tumors, draining lymph nodes, adjacent tissues (dated by TCRdb to between 2015 and 2016). Lymph node samples were obtained from the axillary draining lymph nodes of breast cancer patients. Library construction relied on multiplex PCR. The instrument was an Illumina HiSeq 2000. The raw public data were reprocessed by TCRdb itself: fastp quality trimming at Q25, MiXCR clonotype calling, in-frame beta chains only. Here each entry gathers all rows of one CDR3 protein and keeps the most common genes and DNA. This sample holds some 150,000 distinct CDR3 sequences; 20% to 25% were observed only once. The ten largest clones represent roughly 2.5% of the sample. Specimen: axillary lymph node tissue. The receptors stem from a female donor with breast cancer. Some clones in this sample may be carry-over from other donors' samples.

For this clonotype: A read error may be the cause here, since a much bigger clone is one base away. V is TRBV14 and J is TRBJ2-7, with D perhaps given as TRBD1 or TRBD2 (5 bases each). Trimming took 5 bases from V and 6 from J, leaving 14 bases between them. Germline CDR1 SGHDN, CDR2 FVKESK. This CDR3 spans 13 amino acids. The CDR3 nucleotides read TGTGCCAGCAGCTTCCGGGGCTTCGCCGAGCAGTACTTC. Protein product: CASSFRGFAEQYF.

Of note for this clonotype: Lacking the conserved final phenylalanine or tryptophan, this CDR3 likely reflects a read error. J is TRBJ2-1 and V is TRBV24-1; 8 nucleotides agree with TRBD1. This CDR3 region has 15 residues. Per germline, CDR1 KGHDR and CDR2 SFDVKD. With 6 bases clipped from V and 8 bases from J, the junction kept 11 bases outside the gene matches. The CDR3 region has the DNA TGTGCCACCAGTAGCCTCGGACAGGGAGTCTATGAGCAGTTCTCC. Residues: CATSSLGQGVYEQFS.

Points on this clonotype: A much larger clone lies one base from this, so it may be a read error. The chain couples TRBV15 to TRBJ2-3, with 9 bases identical to TRBD2. Germline CDR1 reads LNHNV; CDR2 reads YYDKDF (reference sequence). With 1 base clipped from V and 8 bases from J, the junction kept 13 bases outside the gene matches. The length of the CDR3 is 17 residues. CDR3 amino acids: CATSRGRASGNMGTQYF. The CDR3 nucleotides read TGTGCCACCAGCAGAGGAAGGGCTAGCGGGAATATGGGTACGCAGTATTTT.

Points on this clonotype: With a much larger clone just one base away, this may be a read error. The V call is TRBV2, the J call TRBJ2-5; D ambiguous. Germline CDR1 SNHLY, CDR2 FYNNEI. The CDR3 length is 11 residues. CDR3 nucleotide sequence: TGTGCCAGCATTTTAGAAGCCTCTCAGAACTTC. The encoded protein is CASILEASQNF.

Concerning this clonotype: A much larger clone lies one base from this, so it may be a read error. The chain combines TRBV5-5 with TRBJ2-5; the D call may be TRBD1 or TRBD2 (6 bases each). This CDR3 comprises 15 residues. V lost 4 bases and J 5 bases, leaving 18 bases between the germline ends. CDR1 is SGHKS and CDR2 is YYEKEE in the germline V gene (reference sequence). The CDR3 region has the DNA TGTGCCAGCAGCGAAAATCCGGGGGCGTGTGAGACCCAGTACTTC. It is translated as CASSENPGACETQYF. Filled out from reference TRBV5-5 and TRBJ2-5, the complete variable domain reads DAGVTQSPTHLIKTRGQQVTLRCSPISGHKSVSWYQQVLGQGPQFIFQYYEKEERGRGNFPDRFSARQFPNYSSELNVNALLLGDSALYLCASSENPGACETQYFGPGTRLLVL.

The chain carries TRBV28 and TRBJ2-7, with D perhaps TRBD1 or TRBD2 (5 bases each). Trimming removed 2 bases at V and 7 bases at J, with 12 bases between. The length of the CDR3 is 13 residues. Per the germline V gene, CDR1 is MDHEN and CDR2 is SYDVKM. The CDR3 sequence: CASSLIGTGEQYF. The CDR3 coding sequence is TGTGCCAGCAGTTTAATAGGGACGGGGGAGCAGTACTTC.

This clonotype appeared many times. This rearrangement joins TRBV6-6 to TRBJ2-1; D gene uncertain. The CDR3 runs 14 residues. Between the trimmed V and J ends, which lost 7 bases and 9 bases, there was a span of 19 bases. Germline V gene sequence: CDR1 MNHNY, CDR2 SVGAGI (reference sequence). The CDR3 is CASTPRTSFGEQFF. CDR3 sequence (DNA): TGTGCCAGCACTCCAAGGACGAGTTTTGGTGAGCAGTTCTTC.

CDR3: CASSPQGVWDQPQHF. CDR3 DNA sequence: TGTGCCAGCAGTCCTCAGGGGGTGTGGGATCAGCCCCAGCATTTT. The rearrangement links TRBV6-5 to TRBJ1-5; 7 nucleotides match TRBD1. The trim removed 5 bases at V and 5 bases at J, leaving 9 bases unmatched. Germline V lookup: CDR1 MNHEY, CDR2 SVGAGI. The CDR3 contains 15 residues.

A few counts support this clonotype. The chain couples TRBV5-1 to TRBJ2-5; 8 bases map to TRBD2. Germline CDR1 SGHRS, CDR2 YFSETQ. With 0 bases clipped from V and 5 bases from J, the junction kept 3 bases outside the gene matches. The CDR3 length is 14 residues. The CDR3 reads CASSLASGGETQYF. DNA for the CDR3: TGCGCCAGCAGCTTGGCCAGCGGGGGCGAGACCCAGTACTTC. Using reference TRBV5-1 and TRBJ2-5 for the parts outside the CDR3, the full variable domain is KAGVTQTPRYLIKTRGQQVTLSCSPISGHRSVSWYQQTPGQGLQFLFEYFSETQRNKGNFPGRFSGRQFSNSRSEMNVSTLELGDSALYLCASSLASGGETQYFGPGTRLLVL.

This clonotype was seen ten or more times. The DNA of the CDR3 is TGTGCCAGCAGTTACAGGCTCGGGAGTGGCAACAATGAGCAGTTCTTC. Translation: CASSYRLGSGNNEQFF. The rearrangement links TRBV6-5 to TRBJ2-1; perhaps TRBD2 as D (6 bases). V shed 2 bases and J shed 5 bases, with 16 bases lying between them. This CDR3 spans 16 amino acids. Germline CDR1 is MNHEY and CDR2 is SVGAGI.

Concerning this clonotype: Germline is not matched at one junction end, which may reflect a read error. The CDR3 sequence is CASSHRLSGASSYNEQFF. CDR3 in DNA: TGTGCCAGCAGTCACCGCTTGAGTGGCGCTAGCTCCTACAATGAGCAATTCTTC. The genes are TRBV27 and TRBJ2-1; possible D gene TRBD2, 5 bases. The CDR3 totals 18 residues. The germline CDR1 and CDR2 sequences are MNHEY and SMNVEV (reference sequence).

This chain links TRBV19 with TRBJ2-6, with D perhaps TRBD2 (5 bases). V lost 1 base and J lost 7, with 23 bases in between. Germline V gene data show CDR1 as LNHDA and CDR2 as SQIVND (reference sequence). The CDR3 totals 19 residues. The CDR3 loop reads CASSIGRADSRHPANVLTF. In DNA, the CDR3 is TGTGCCAGTAGTATAGGGCGGGCGGACTCCCGCCATCCAGCCAACGTCCTGACTTTC.

The chain links TRBV7-9 to TRBJ2-5; TRBD2 matches at 11 bases. In germline, CDR1 is SEHNR, CDR2 FQNEAQ (reference sequence). This CDR3 comprises 14 residues. The junction had 6 bases not matched to a gene; V was cut back by 5 bases and J by 7 bases. CDR3 amino acids: CASSLSGRAGTQYF. CDR3 DNA: TGTGCCAGCAGCCTTAGCGGGAGGGCCGGGACCCAGTACTTC.

This clonotype was seen ten or more times. The chain uses TRBV5-5 and TRBJ2-5; D possibly uses TRBD1 or TRBD2 (5 bases each). This CDR3 region has 15 residues. The germline V and J ends were trimmed by 3 bases and 2 bases, with 14 bases remaining between them. Germline values: CDR1 SGHKS, CDR2 YYEKEE (reference sequence). Here the CDR3 reads CASSWGLGEQETQYF. CDR3 coding DNA: TGTGCCAGCAGCTGGGGTTTGGGGGAACAAGAGACCCAGTACTTC.